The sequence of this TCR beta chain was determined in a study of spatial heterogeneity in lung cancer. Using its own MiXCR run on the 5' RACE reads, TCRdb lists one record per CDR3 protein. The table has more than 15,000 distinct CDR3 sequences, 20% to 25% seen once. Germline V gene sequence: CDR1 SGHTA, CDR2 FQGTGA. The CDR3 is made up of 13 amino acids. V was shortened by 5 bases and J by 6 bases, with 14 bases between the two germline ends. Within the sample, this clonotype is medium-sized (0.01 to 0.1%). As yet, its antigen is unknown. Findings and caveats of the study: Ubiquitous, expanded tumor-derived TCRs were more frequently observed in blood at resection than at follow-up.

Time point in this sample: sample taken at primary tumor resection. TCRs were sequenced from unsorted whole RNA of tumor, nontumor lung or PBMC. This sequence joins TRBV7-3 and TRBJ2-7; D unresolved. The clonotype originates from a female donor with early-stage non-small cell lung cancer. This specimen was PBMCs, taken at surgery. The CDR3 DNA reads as TGTGCCAGCAGCCCGGGCCGCGCCGGCGAGCAGTACTTC. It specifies CASSPGRAGEQYF.